These 15 T cell receptor beta chains originate from one sample sequenced in a study of blood T cell repertoires in COVID-19 (dated by TCRdb to the early 2020s). The library was built by means of the immunoSEQ multiplex PCR assay. TCRdb holds this immuneACCESS table with in-frame rearrangements only. Some clones are missing; in checked studies, unresolved V genes explain under half, and the rest has no known cause. The sample profile shows 90,000 to 120,000 clones; roughly 90% of them were found once. Clones ranked in the top ten supply 4.9% of the sample. Input material: peripheral blood. Receptors were obtained from a middle-aged man with active or convalescent COVID-19.

The V call is TRBV5-1, the J call TRBJ2-1; 11 bases are shared with TRBD2. In germline, CDR1 is SGHRS, CDR2 YFSETQ. This CDR3 region has 15 residues. V lost 0 bases to trimming and J lost 7 bases; unmatched junction nucleotides: 3. The CDR3 loop is CASSLGTSGLNEQFF. The CDR3 nucleotides are TGCGCCAGCAGCTTGGGGACTAGCGGGTTGAATGAGCAGTTCTTC.

The chain combines TRBV19 with TRBJ2-7; D uncertain. The germline gives CDR1 LNHDA, CDR2 SQIVND (reference sequence). V lost 2 bases and J 1 base, leaving 3 bases between the germline ends. This CDR3 has 12 amino acids. CDR3: CASSIQSYEQYF. CDR3 bases: TGTGCCAGTAGTATACAATCCTACGAGCAGTACTTC. The variable domain in full, with the rest retrieved from reference TRBV19 and TRBJ2-7, is DGGITQSPKYLFRKEGQNVTLSCEQNLNHDAMYWYRQDPGQGLRLIYYSQIVNDFQKGDIAEGYSVSREKKESFPLTVTSAQKNPTAFYLCASSIQSYEQYFGPGTRLTVT.

The CDR3 spells CASSPQAGGTYEQYF. The DNA of the CDR3 is TGTGCCAGCAGCCCTCAGGCGGGAGGAACCTACGAGCAGTACTTC. V is TRBV4-2 and J is TRBJ2-7, with 8 nucleotides matching TRBD2. The CDR3 loop spans 15 amino acids. V dropped 4 bases and J dropped 2; count of bases not matched to a gene: 7. In germline, CDR1 is LGHNA, CDR2 YNFKEQ.

The chain uses TRBV19 and TRBJ1-2, with 10 bases lining up with TRBD1. CDR1 is LNHDA, CDR2 SQIVND, per germline (reference sequence). This CDR3 is built from 18 residues. V was clipped by 6 bases and J by 7 bases; unmatched bases: 20. For the CDR3, the DNA is TGTGCCAGTAGCACCCTGGAGGACAGGGGGTCTATTATCTTTGGCTACACCTTC. Protein: CASSTLEDRGSIIFGYTF.

The chain recombines TRBV5-4 with TRBJ2-3; perhaps TRBD1 as D (6 bases). Trimming pared 4 bases from V and 2 bases from J, leaving 20 bases between. This CDR3 comprises 17 residues. From germline, CDR1 is SGHNT and CDR2 YYREEE (reference sequence). The CDR3 spells CASSGQTGWGYTDTQYF. CDR3 coding DNA: TGTGCCAGCAGCGGACAAACAGGGTGGGGATACACAGATACGCAGTATTTT.

This chain joins TRBV10-3 and TRBJ1-5, with 7 nucleotides matching TRBD1. The CDR3 is 12 amino acids. J gave up 2 bases and V 8 bases, and 0 bases lay outside the gene matches. Germline CDR1 and CDR2: ENHRY and SYGVKD. As DNA, the CDR3 is TGTGCCATCGGACAGGGCAATCAGCCCCAGCATTTT. This gives the protein CAIGQGNQPQHF.

This clone has a handful of counts. The rearrangement joins TRBV3-1 (or the pseudogene TRBV3-2) to TRBJ2-7; perhaps TRBD1 as D (5 bases). The germline V gene has CDR1 LGHDT and CDR2 YNNKEL (reference sequence). V was pared by 1 base and J by 0 bases, with 7 bases between. There are 14 residues in the CDR3. The CDR3 bases are TGTGCCAGCAGCCAAGGGGGCTTCTCCTACGAGCAGTACTTC. Its protein product is CASSQGGFSYEQYF.

The chain couples TRBV19 to TRBJ2-7, with D tentatively TRBD2 (6 bases). This CDR3 comprises 16 residues. The V and J ends lost 3 bases and 2 bases respectively, with 17 bases between them. Germline V gives CDR1 LNHDA, CDR2 SQIVND (reference sequence). CDR3 sequence (DNA): TGTGCCAGTAGTATTGGGGGACTGGAAAGCACCTACGAGCAGTACTTC. Its translation: CASSIGGLESTYEQYF.

V gene TRBV6-2 or TRBV6-3 combines with J gene TRBJ1-1; a weak D match, TRBD1 (5 bases). The CDR3 contains 14 residues. V was cut by 2 bases and J by 0 bases, with 7 bases left in between. The germline V gene has CDR1 MNHEY and CDR2 SVGEGT. The CDR3 sequence: CASSYQGLNTEAFF. DNA of the CDR3: TGTGCCAGCAGTTACCAGGGTTTGAACACTGAAGCTTTCTTT.

The chain recombines TRBV11-2 with TRBJ2-7; D possibly corresponds to TRBD2 (6 bases). Trimming removed 2 bases at V and 3 bases at J, with 14 bases between. Germline loops: CDR1 SGHAT, CDR2 FQNNGV. The CDR3 sequence is 15 residues long. CDR3 DNA: TGTGCCAGCAGCTTACGAGGAGGGATTCTCTACGAGCAGTACTTC. Protein sequence: CASSLRGGILYEQYF.

The chain is built from TRBV7-2 and TRBJ2-3; possibly TRBD2 for D (6 bases). The CDR3 covers 14 residues. Trimming stripped 5 bases from V and 4 bases from J, with 13 bases between. The germline gives CDR1 SGHTA, CDR2 FQGNSA. This CDR3 reads CASSVETGADTQYF. Here the CDR3 DNA reads TGTGCCAGCAGCGTAGAGACGGGGGCAGATACGCAGTATTTT.

This chain links TRBV19 with TRBJ1-1; 8 bases line up with TRBD1. CDR3 length: 14 residues. Germline CDR1 and CDR2: LNHDA and SQIVND (reference sequence). V shed 7 bases, J shed 2 bases, and the junction held 6 bases outside the gene matches. The CDR3 loop reads CASNFRGPNTEAFF. The CDR3 coding sequence is TGTGCCAGTAATTTCAGGGGGCCTAACACTGAAGCTTTCTTT. The whole variable domain, filled in from reference TRBV19 and TRBJ1-1, reads DGGITQSPKYLFRKEGQNVTLSCEQNLNHDAMYWYRQDPGQGLRLIYYSQIVNDFQKGDIAEGYSVSREKKESFPLTVTSAQKNPTAFYLCASNFRGPNTEAFFGQGTRLTVV.

In this sample, this clone turned up once. The V and J genes are TRBV7-8 and TRBJ2-5; D is ambiguous. The CDR3 runs 11 residues. Germline V gene lookup returns CDR1 SGHVS and CDR2 FQNEAQ. Trimming removed 5 bases at V and 5 bases at J, with 6 bases between. Written as DNA, the CDR3 is TGTGCCAGCAGCCCACACGAGACCCAGTACTTC. It codes for CASSPHETQYF.

This clone came up once. This chain uses TRBV27 with TRBJ1-6; TRBD1 might be the D (6 bases). Per germline, CDR1 MNHEY and CDR2 SMNVEV (reference sequence). The CDR3 totals 16 residues. V gave up 6 bases and J gave up 0 bases, with 12 bases separating them. The CDR3 here is CASSPTGSSYNSPLHF. DNA for the CDR3: TGTGCCAGCAGCCCAACAGGGAGCTCCTATAATTCACCCCTCCACTTT.

The chain has TRBV7-9 and TRBJ2-7; 11 bases map to TRBD2. Germline loops: CDR1 SEHNR, CDR2 FQNEAQ (reference sequence). Trimming took 3 bases from V and 7 from J; bases not matched to a gene: 11. The CDR3 extends over 16 amino acids. The CDR3 sequence is CASSFVAGGPLSEQYF. CDR3 in DNA: TGTGCCAGCAGCTTCGTAGCGGGAGGGCCCCTGTCGGAGCAGTACTTC.